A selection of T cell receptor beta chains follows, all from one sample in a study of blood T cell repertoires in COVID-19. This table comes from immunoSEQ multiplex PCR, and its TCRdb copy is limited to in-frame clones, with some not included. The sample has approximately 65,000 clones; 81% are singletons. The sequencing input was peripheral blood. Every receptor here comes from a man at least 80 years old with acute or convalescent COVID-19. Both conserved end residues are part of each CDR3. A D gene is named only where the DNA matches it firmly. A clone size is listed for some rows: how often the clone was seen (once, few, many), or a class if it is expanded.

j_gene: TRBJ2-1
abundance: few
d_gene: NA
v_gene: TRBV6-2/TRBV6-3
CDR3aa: CASSYSIQGWEQFF
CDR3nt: TGTGCCAGCAGTTACTCGATTCAGGGCTGGGAGCAGTTCTTC

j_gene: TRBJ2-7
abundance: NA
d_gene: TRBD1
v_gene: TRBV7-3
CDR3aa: CASSRDRSYEQYF
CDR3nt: TGTGCCAGCAGCCGGGACAGATCCTACGAGCAGTACTTC

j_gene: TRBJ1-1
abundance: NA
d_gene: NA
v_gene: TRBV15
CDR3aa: CATSRARQGTEAFF
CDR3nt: TGTGCCACCAGCAGAGCTAGGCAGGGTACTGAAGCTTTCTTT

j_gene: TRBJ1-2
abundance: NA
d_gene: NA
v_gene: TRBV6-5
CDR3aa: CASSADSLNYGYTF
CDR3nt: TGTGCCAGCAGCGCGGACAGTTTGAACTATGGCTACACCTTC

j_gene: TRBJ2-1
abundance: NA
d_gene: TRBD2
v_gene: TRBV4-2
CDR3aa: CASSQPSGGSYNEQFF
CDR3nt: TGTGCCAGCAGCCAGCCTAGCGGGGGCTCCTACAATGAGCAGTTCTTC

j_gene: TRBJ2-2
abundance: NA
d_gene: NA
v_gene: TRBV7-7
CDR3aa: CASSLVQPGGLVAGELFF
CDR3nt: TGTGCTAGCAGCTTAGTACAGCCGGGGGGCCTCGTGGCCGGGGAGCTGTTTTTT

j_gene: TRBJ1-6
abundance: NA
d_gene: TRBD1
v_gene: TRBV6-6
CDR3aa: CASSYRTGTNSPLHF
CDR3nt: TGTGCCAGCAGTTACAGGACAGGGACAAATTCACCCCTCCACTTT

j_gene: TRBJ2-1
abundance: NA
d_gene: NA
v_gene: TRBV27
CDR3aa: CASSLFSGYNEQFF
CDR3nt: TGTGCCAGCAGTTTATTTTCCGGCTACAATGAGCAGTTCTTC

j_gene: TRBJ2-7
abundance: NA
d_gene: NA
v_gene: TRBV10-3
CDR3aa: CAISGGRQQYF
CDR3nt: TGTGCCATCAGTGGAGGGCGGCAGCAGTACTTC

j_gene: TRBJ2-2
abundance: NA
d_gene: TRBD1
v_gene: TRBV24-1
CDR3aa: CATSDPDRGDTGELFF
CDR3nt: TGTGCCACCAGTGATCCGGACAGGGGCGACACCGGGGAGCTGTTTTTT

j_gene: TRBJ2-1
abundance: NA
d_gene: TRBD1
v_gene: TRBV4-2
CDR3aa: CASSQKPGQIFYNEQFF
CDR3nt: TGTGCCAGCAGCCAAAAACCGGGACAGATTTTCTACAATGAGCAGTTCTTC

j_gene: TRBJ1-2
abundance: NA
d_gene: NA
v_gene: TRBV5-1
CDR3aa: CASSVDEILYGYTF
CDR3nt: TGCGCCAGCAGCGTGGACGAGATCCTCTATGGCTACACCTTC

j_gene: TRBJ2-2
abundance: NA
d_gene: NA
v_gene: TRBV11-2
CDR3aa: CASIKQVNTGELFF
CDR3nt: TGTGCCAGCATCAAACAGGTGAACACCGGGGAGCTGTTTTTT

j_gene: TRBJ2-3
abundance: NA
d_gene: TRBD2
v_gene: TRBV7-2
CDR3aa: CASSRRRTSGGIDTQYF
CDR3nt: TGTGCCAGCAGCCGTAGAAGAACTAGCGGGGGGATAGATACGCAGTATTTT

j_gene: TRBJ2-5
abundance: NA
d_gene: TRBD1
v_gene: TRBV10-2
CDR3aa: CASSDRGETQYF
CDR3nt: TGCGCCAGCAGCGACAGGGGAGAGACCCAGTACTTC

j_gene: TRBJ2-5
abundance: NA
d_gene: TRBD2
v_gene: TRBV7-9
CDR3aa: CASTDGLAGVETQYF
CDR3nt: TGTGCCAGCACCGACGGACTAGCGGGGGTAGAGACCCAGTACTTC

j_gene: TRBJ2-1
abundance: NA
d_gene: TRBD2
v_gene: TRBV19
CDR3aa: CASSISSGRYNEQFF
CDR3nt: TGTGCCAGTAGTATTTCTAGCGGGAGATACAATGAGCAGTTCTTC

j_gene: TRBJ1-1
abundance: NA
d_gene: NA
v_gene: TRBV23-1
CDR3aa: CASSQVGSERENTEAFF
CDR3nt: TGCGCCAGCAGTCAGGTCGGGTCGGAACGGGAGAACACTGAAGCTTTCTTT

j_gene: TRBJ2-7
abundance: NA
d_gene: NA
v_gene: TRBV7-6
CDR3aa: CASSRDSPGEQYF
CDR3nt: TGTGCCAGCAGCCGTGACAGTCCTGGGGAGCAGTACTTC

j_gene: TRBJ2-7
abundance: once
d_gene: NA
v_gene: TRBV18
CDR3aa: CASSPGQGLSYEQYF
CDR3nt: TGTGCCAGCTCACCGGGGCAGGGACTGTCCTACGAGCAGTACTTC

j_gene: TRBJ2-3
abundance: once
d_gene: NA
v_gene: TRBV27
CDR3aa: CASSLSYLSTSLPTDTQYF
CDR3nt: TGTGCCAGCAGTTTATCCTACCTATCCACTAGCCTCCCCACAGATACGCAGTATTTT

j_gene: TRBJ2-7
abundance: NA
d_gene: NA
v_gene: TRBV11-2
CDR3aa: CASRGRSYEQYF
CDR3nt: TGTGCCAGCAGGGGGAGATCCTACGAGCAGTACTTC